What follows describes a single TCR beta chain. It lacks a known antigen. Base qualities were left out, and no much larger clone turns up one base away. What this sample's time point label stands for: about 28 days (+/-7) after the second vaccine dose. AZD1222 recipients with second doses at about 4 weeks or about 12 weeks were pooled, because spike-specific TCR depth and breadth did not differ between schedules. The vaccinee samples were drawn from two UK trials, COV001 and COV002, one of which was a single-blind randomized controlled phase 2/3 trial testing AZD1222 (ChAdOx1 nCoV-19) in healthy adults. For TCRbeta chain sequencing, PBMC samples were collected from trial participants at day 0 and at day 28 after the second dose. The V end gives up 5 bases and the J end 5 bases, leaving 11 bases in the junction not matched to a gene. CDR1 and CDR2, per the germline V gene, are SGHRS and YFSETQ. The CDR3 has 15 amino acids, counting the end cysteine and phenylalanine. Kept here is only the CDR3 DNA, which spans 45 bases and is read in frame from base 1.

The data derive from a study of T cell responses to AZD1222 COVID-19 vaccine (dated by TCRdb to the early 2020s). Regarding the research as a whole: TCR sequencing was performed for roughly 240 trial participants, of whom around 210 were given two doses of AZD1222 and about 25 were given two doses of MenACWY control vaccine. Trial participants were enrolled by age into subgroups of 18-55, 56-69 and 70-plus years, and about 150, 27 and 61 TCR-sequenced participants, respectively, were included in these subgroups. Results the study describes overall, beyond this receptor: Participants were mostly white British, with more females than males. The authors suggested clonal diversity may have been underestimated. Because no samples from the day 14 peak response were available, repertoires could be characterized only after the peak T cell response. Conclusions about previously exposed vaccinees were limited because only a handful of AZD1222 recipients were SARS-CoV-2 seropositive at baseline. Spike-specific TCR breadth and depth rose significantly after two AZD1222 doses compared with day 0 and with MenACWY recipients. Nearly half of unique spike-specific TCRs reportedly recognized epitopes outside regions mutated in the B.1.351 and B.1.1.7 variants. Vaccine-associated CD4 TCRs spanned the whole spike protein, with dominant responses in regions 160-218 and 743-854. In the small 56-69-year group, the increase in depth fell short of significance, most likely because of low power.

The CDR3 regions of human TCRbeta chains were subjected to immunosequencing. The study's processing was this. Repertoire TCRs were matched against a reference library of SARS-CoV-2-specific TCRs generated with the MIRA antigen-specificity platform. Breadth was defined as the fraction of unique TCRs that were SARS-CoV-2-associated, and depth was defined as the fraction of total T cells that were SARS-CoV-2-associated. Using the MIRA data, each spike-specific TCR was mapped to the spike region that the TCR reacts to and placed in a CD4 or CD8 class. Log10-transformed breadth and depth values were compared by one-way ANOVA with Sidak's multiple comparisons tests. TCRdb re-hosts the immuneACCESS table, in-frame sequences only. Its copies lack some clones; in the studies checked, an unresolved V gene accounts for under half of them, and the cause for the rest is not known. From that table come the V and J calls and clone size; the DNA was used to work out D and trimming. Counted in this sample were over 150,000 clones; 85% to 95% of them appeared once. Clones ranked in the top ten supply roughly 1.5% of the sample.

The sequence is built from TRBV5-1 and TRBJ2-5; 8 middle bases align to TRBD2. The starting material was peripheral blood, obtained 28 days after the second AZD1222 dose. The TCR was taken from an adult who received the AZD1222 COVID-19 vaccine. The DNA sequence is TGCGCCAGCAGTTCGGGAAGCGGGGGTGGGGAGACCCAGTACTTC. The encoded protein is CASSSGSGGGETQYF. The variable domain in full, with residues beyond the CDR3 obtained from the reference TRBV5-1 and TRBJ2-5 genes, is KAGVTQTPRYLIKTRGQQVTLSCSPISGHRSVSWYQQTPGQGLQFLFEYFSETQRNKGNFPGRFSGRQFSNSRSEMNVSTLELGDSALYLCASSSGSGGGETQYFGPGTRLLVL.